This TCR beta chain is from a study of T-cell reconstitution after alpha-beta-depleted transplantation in children. This clonotype was observed at least ten times. TCRbeta library construction was performed incorporating unique molecular identifiers. TCRdb recomputed calls from the PCR reads with MiXCR, one row per CDR3 protein. This sample has some 490,000 distinct CDR3 sequences, with about 12% found just once. Germline V gene lookup returns CDR1 DFQATT and CDR2 SNEGSKA (reference sequence). The CDR3 runs to 15 residues. Trimming took 3 bases from V and 3 from J; bases not matched to a gene: 11. Specimen: PBMCs from the stem cell graft donor, collected from the stem cell graft. J is TRBJ2-7 and V is TRBV20-1; 7 positions match TRBD1. The receptor was isolated from a human donor who donated a stem cell graft to a child with combined immunodeficiency. The CDR3 DNA sequence: TGCAGTGCTAGCCAACCTAGAGCAGGGGGCTACGAGCAGTACTTC. It translates to CSASQPRAGGYEQYF.